The 28 T cell receptor beta chains below come from one sample, sequenced in a study of radiation and T cells in renal cell carcinoma. The protocol was immunoSEQ multiplex PCR, while the TCRdb copy is restricted to in-frame clones and leaves out a portion. The sample yields about 130,000 clones, 75% to 85% seen once. Time point described: blood 2 weeks post-SBRT. The treatment is: 15 Gy SBRT to primary tumor, nephrectomy 4 weeks later. This specimen was blood, taken from a patient whose treatment included radiotherapy and nephrectomy. All receptors come from a woman aged 55-69 years with renal cell carcinoma.

This clone is a singleton in its sample. J is TRBJ1-2 and V is TRBV6-1; 10 bases map to TRBD1. Trimming removed 2 bases from V and 13 bases from J; junction bases left unmatched: 10. This CDR3 region has 14 residues. CDR1 MNHNS and CDR2 SASEGT come from the germline V gene. The CDR3, as DNA: TGTGCCAGCAGTGAAACCCGGGACAGGGGAAAAGGCACCTTC. Protein product: CASSETRDRGKGTF.

This chain connects TRBV29-1 to TRBJ2-3, with D possibly TRBD2 on 6 matching bases. Trimming pared 3 bases from V and 0 bases from J, leaving 16 bases between. The CDR3 has 16 residues. Germline V gene lookup returns CDR1 SQVTM and CDR2 ANQGSEA. Written as DNA, the CDR3 is TGCAGCGTTGAGGGGGAGGCGATTACTAGCACAGATACGCAGTATTTT. Translating gives CSVEGEAITSTDTQYF.

V and J are TRBV6-6 and TRBJ1-4, with D unclear. The germline V gene has CDR1 MNHNY and CDR2 SVGAGI (reference sequence). CDR3 size: 15 residues. Between the trimmed V and J ends, which lost 6 bases and 8 bases, there was a span of 19 bases. CDR3 region: CASRADATGYEKLFF. The CDR3 DNA follows: TGTGCCAGCAGGGCCGACGCAACCGGATACGAAAAACTGTTTTTT.

The chain carries TRBV19 and TRBJ2-7; D is perhaps TRBD2 (5 bases). Germline V gene lookup returns CDR1 LNHDA and CDR2 SQIVND (reference sequence). Trimming took off 1 base at V and 2 bases at J, with 27 bases between the two ends. This CDR3 is built from 20 residues. This chain's CDR3 is CASSIGGAAVNSFLPYEQYF. Written as DNA, the CDR3 is TGTGCCAGTAGTATAGGAGGAGCAGCGGTCAACTCATTCCTACCCTACGAGCAGTACTTC.

V and J are TRBV9 and TRBJ1-2, with no clear D. V was shortened by 0 bases and J by 6 bases, with 9 bases between the two germline ends. The CDR3 extends over 13 amino acids. The germline V gene has CDR1 SGDLS and CDR2 YYNGEE. CDR3 protein: CASSVGPGHGYTF. DNA for the CDR3: TGTGCCAGCAGCGTAGGTCCCGGCCATGGCTACACCTTC.

The chain links TRBV7-9 to TRBJ1-4; the match to TRBD1 covers 7 bases. The V segment lost 0 bases and the J segment 5 bases; nucleotides outside the gene matches: 6. The germline V gene has CDR1 SEHNR and CDR2 FQNEAQ (reference sequence). The length of the CDR3 is 16 residues. Here the CDR3 reads CASSLASPTGNEKLFF. The CDR3 nucleotides read TGTGCCAGCAGCTTAGCTTCGCCGACAGGGAATGAAAAACTGTTTTTT.

The chain is built from TRBV6-5 and TRBJ1-1, with D possibly being TRBD1 (5 bases). The length of the CDR3 is 15 residues. Germline CDR1 MNHEY, CDR2 SVGAGI. Trimming took 4 bases from V and 9 from J, leaving 21 bases between them. This CDR3 is CASSSWSGDGLKAFF. In nucleotides, the CDR3 is TGTGCCAGCAGTTCCTGGAGCGGGGACGGATTGAAAGCTTTCTTT.

This clone is deemed medium-sized. The rearrangement uses TRBV5-8 and TRBJ1-1; D is unresolved. This CDR3 contains 12 residues. The germline V and J ends were trimmed by 3 bases and 7 bases, with 10 bases remaining between them. The germline V gene has CDR1 SGHTS and CDR2 YDEGEE. For the CDR3, the DNA is TGTGCCAGCAGCTCAGTCTACTTTGAAGCTTTCTTT. Translation gives CASSSVYFEAFF.

V is TRBV5-5 and J is TRBJ1-1; possibly TRBD1 for D (5 bases). CDR1 SGHKS and CDR2 YYEKEE come from the germline V gene (reference sequence). The length of the CDR3 is 14 residues. V dropped 3 bases and J dropped 5 bases, with 14 bases sitting between them. DNA for the CDR3: TGTGCCAGCAGCTCCCAGGGTCCCGGGACTGAAGCTTTCTTT. Protein sequence: CASSSQGPGTEAFF.

This chain links TRBV15 with TRBJ2-2; the D gene is possibly TRBD1 (6 bases). The V end was cut by 3 bases, the J end by 0 bases, with 11 bases between. The CDR3 is 16 amino acids. Germline V gene sequence: CDR1 LNHNV, CDR2 YYDKDF (reference sequence). CDR3 sequence reads: CATSSQTGPNTGELFF. The CDR3 DNA is TGTGCCACCAGCAGTCAGACAGGTCCGAACACCGGGGAGCTGTTTTTT. Using reference TRBV15 and TRBJ2-2 for the parts outside the CDR3, the full variable domain is DAMVIQNPRYQVTQFGKPVTLSCSQTLNHNVMYWYQQKSSQAPKLLFHYYDKDFNNEADTPDNFQSRRPNTSFCFLDIRSPGLGDTAMYLCATSSQTGPNTGELFFGEGSRLTVL.

The rearrangement links TRBV18 to TRBJ2-7; 9 bases agree with TRBD1. V shed 2 bases and J 2 bases; nucleotides not matched to a gene: 4. The CDR3 totals 15 residues. Germline V gene lookup returns CDR1 KGHSH and CDR2 LQKENI. For the CDR3, the DNA is TGTGCCAGCTCACCAACTAGGGACAGGGCCTACGAGCAGTACTTC. This codes for CASSPTRDRAYEQYF.

The chain joins TRBV4-2 to TRBJ2-7; 7 nucleotides match TRBD1. V was clipped by 4 bases and J by 4 bases; unmatched bases: 7. Germline lookup yields CDR1 LGHNA and CDR2 YNFKEQ. The CDR3 spans 14 residues. The CDR3 DNA sequence: TGTGCCAGCAGCCCAAAGGGACAGTCATACGAGCAGTACTTC. It is translated as CASSPKGQSYEQYF.

This rearrangement joins TRBV18 to TRBJ1-5, with 8 nucleotides matching TRBD1. Looked up from germline, CDR1 is KGHSH and CDR2 is LQKENI. After removal of 2 bases from V and 1 base from J, the junction contained 1 base not matched to a gene. The CDR3 has 15 residues. CDR3 region: CASSPTGGSNQPQHF. The CDR3 nucleotides read TGTGCCAGCTCACCAACAGGGGGAAGCAATCAGCCCCAGCATTTT.

This clone has just one count. This chain uses TRBV6-1 with TRBJ1-2; D possibly corresponds to TRBD1 (6 bases). The CDR3 runs to 13 residues. Deletions cut 2 bases from V and 6 bases from J, with 10 bases between. From germline, CDR1 is MNHNS and CDR2 SASEGT. As DNA, the CDR3 is TGTGCCAGCAGTGAAAGGGGGGGCAATGGCTACACCTTC. Protein: CASSERGGNGYTF.

The rearrangement joins TRBV6-1 to TRBJ1-4, with D unresolved. Germline CDR1 and CDR2: MNHNS and SASEGT. V gave up 4 bases and J gave up 5 bases, with 11 bases separating them. There are 14 residues in the CDR3. CDR3 in amino acids: CASSAWRLNEKLFF. The CDR3 DNA sequence: TGTGCCAGCAGTGCCTGGCGGTTAAATGAAAAACTGTTTTTT.

The rearrangement joins TRBV5-4 to TRBJ2-3, with 14 positions matching TRBD2. CDR1 and CDR2 (germline): SGHNT, YYREEE (reference sequence). The CDR3 is 17 amino acids. The trim removed 2 bases at V and 2 bases at J, leaving 4 bases unmatched. Written as DNA, the CDR3 is TGTGCCAGCAGCTTAGGACTAGCGGGGGGACACACAGATACGCAGTATTTT. This sequence encodes CASSLGLAGGHTDTQYF.

The V gene is TRBV5-1, the J gene TRBJ2-1; 9 bases are a match to TRBD2. CDR1 is SGHRS, CDR2 YFSETQ, per germline. The CDR3 covers 18 residues. The V gene end was trimmed by 2 bases and the J gene end by 8 bases; junction bases not matched to a gene: 17. The CDR3 coding sequence is TGCGCCAGCAGCTTCCCAAAGGGACTAGCATTCGGGGCCGATGAGCAGTTCTTC. Translated: CASSFPKGLAFGADEQFF.

This chain links TRBV10-3 with TRBJ2-1; D ambiguous. Germline V lookup: CDR1 ENHRY, CDR2 SYGVKD. V lost 5 bases and J 7 bases, leaving 9 bases between the germline ends. The CDR3 contains 12 residues. CDR3 in amino acids: CAISKTTNEQFF. The CDR3 coding sequence is TGTGCCATCAGTAAGACGACGAATGAGCAGTTCTTC.

This clone was detected a few times. The gene calls are TRBV9 and TRBJ1-1, with D hard to call. CDR1 is SGDLS, CDR2 YYNGEE, per germline. The V end was cut by 4 bases, the J end by 3 bases, with 13 bases between. The CDR3 spans 14 residues. In DNA, the CDR3 is TGTGCCAGCAGCCCCGGCAACCATGACACTGAAGCTTTCTTT. Its translation: CASSPGNHDTEAFF. Full variable domain (missing parts from reference TRBV9 and TRBJ1-1): DSGVTQTPKHLITATGQRVTLRCSPRSGDLSVYWYQQSLDQGLQFLIQYYNGEERAKGNILERFSAQQFPDLHSELNLSSLELGDSALYFCASSPGNHDTEAFFGQGTRLTVV.

This clone appeared a few times. As DNA, the CDR3 is TGTGCCAGCAGCCAGATCCAGGGGCGCTTTTACGAGCAGTACTTC. As protein: CASSQIQGRFYEQYF. V usage is TRBV11-1 and J usage is TRBJ2-7; a weak D match, TRBD1 (6 bases). The CDR3 length is 15 residues. V lost 5 bases and J lost 4, with 18 bases in between. Germline CDR1 reads SGHAT; CDR2 reads FQDESV (reference sequence).

This chain joins TRBV6-5 and TRBJ2-3, with 8 bases fitting TRBD1. Germline CDR1 is MNHEY and CDR2 is SVGAGI. V was clipped by 4 bases and J by 0 bases; unmatched bases: 6. The CDR3 sequence is 16 residues long. As DNA, the CDR3 is TGTGCCAGCAGTTCCCCCAGGGGGCCTAGCACAGATACGCAGTATTTT. Translated: CASSSPRGPSTDTQYF.

This sequence joins TRBV7-9 and TRBJ2-3, with D perhaps TRBD2 (5 bases). CDR1 and CDR2 (germline): SEHNR, FQNEAQ (reference sequence). V lost 8 bases and J lost 0, with 12 bases in between. This CDR3 has 14 amino acids. The CDR3 coding sequence is TGTGCCAGCCTCGGGGTCATAAGCACAGATACGCAGTATTTT. This codes for CASLGVISTDTQYF.

The chain uses TRBV5-6 and TRBJ2-7; possible D gene TRBD1, 5 bases. The CDR3 loop spans 16 amino acids. CDR1 and CDR2 (germline): SGHDT, YYEEEE. Trimming pared 0 bases from V and 3 bases from J, leaving 16 bases between. CDR3 sequence reads: CASSLVGAGYLYEQYF. The CDR3 DNA reads as TGTGCCAGCAGCTTGGTTGGGGCAGGGTACCTCTACGAGCAGTACTTC.

This clone has at least ten counts. The chain joins TRBV19 to TRBJ2-5, with TRBD2 matching 10 bases. Trimming took 1 base from V and 9 from J; bases not matched to a gene: 11. The CDR3 is made up of 16 amino acids. CDR1 LNHDA and CDR2 SQIVND come from the germline V gene (reference sequence). CDR3 DNA sequence: TGTGCCAGTAGTATAGCCGGGGTTAGCGGGAGGATCCCCCAGTACTTC. Protein sequence: CASSIAGVSGRIPQYF.

V and J are TRBV29-1 and TRBJ2-7, with 7 bases matching TRBD2. The CDR3 is 11 amino acids. V was pared by 7 bases and J by 7 bases, with 7 bases of the junction left unmatched. Germline values: CDR1 SQVTM, CDR2 ANQGSEA. DNA of the CDR3: TGCAGCGCCCGACTAGCATGGGAGCAGTACTTC. Translating gives CSARLAWEQYF.

In its sample, this clone was seen once. The chain uses TRBV7-8 and TRBJ2-7, with 12 nucleotides matching TRBD2. CDR3 length: 17 amino acids. Trimming removed 3 bases from V and 1 base from J; junction bases left unmatched: 7. Germline V gene sequence: CDR1 SGHVS, CDR2 FQNEAQ. Here the CDR3 reads CASSLATSGSKSYEQYF. In nucleotides, the CDR3 is TGTGCCAGCAGCTTGGCGACTAGCGGGAGTAAATCCTACGAGCAGTACTTC.

This clone was counted at least ten times. The J gene is TRBJ1-1, the V gene TRBV16; the D is unclear. Trimming pared 3 bases from V and 2 bases from J, leaving 16 bases between. CDR3 length: 16 residues. Germline V CDR1 and CDR2: KGHSY, FQNENV. The CDR3 reads CASSHPTPGGNTEAFF. CDR3 bases: TGTGCCAGCAGCCACCCAACCCCAGGCGGTAACACTGAAGCTTTCTTT.

V gene TRBV4-1 combines with J gene TRBJ2-1; 9 bases align to TRBD2. The germline V gene encodes CDR1 MGHRA and CDR2 YSYEKL. The CDR3 has 17 residues. Trimming cost V 0 bases and J 8 bases; bases outside gene matches: 11. In nucleotides, the CDR3 is TGCGCCAGCAGCCAAGAGGCCGGGACTAGCAGGATATATGAGCAGTTCTTC. It translates to CASSQEAGTSRIYEQFF.